Presented here are 3 T cell receptor beta chains from one specimen sequenced in a study of T-cell memory formation after mild COVID-19. TCRdb re-derived calls from the 5' RACE reads in MiXCR, one entry per CDR3 protein. Among more than 350,000 distinct CDR3 sequences listed, about 16% were seen once. Sequencing was carried out using PBMCs or a T cell subset sorted from them (not recorded which). The receptors shown here come from a man aged 18 to 30 who had mild COVID-19 (a few samples of this study predate the infection). Cell type and time point are not known.

V gene TRBV12-3 or TRBV12-4 combines with J gene TRBJ1-2, with 8 bases fitting TRBD1. V dropped 3 bases and J dropped 6; count of bases not matched to a gene: 9. The CDR3 length is 15 residues. The CDR3 sequence is CASSFHPGGADGYTF. Written as DNA, the CDR3 is TGTGCCAGCAGTTTTCACCCAGGGGGCGCCGATGGCTACACCTTC.

This clonotype came up a few times. The chain employs TRBV7-2 and TRBJ2-7, with a tentative D call TRBD2 (6 bases). Looked up from germline, CDR1 is SGHTA and CDR2 is FQGNSA. The CDR3 extends over 13 amino acids. V dropped 3 bases and J dropped 3 bases, with 9 bases sitting between them. The DNA of the CDR3 is TGTGCCAGCAGCTTCGGCGGGGACTACGAGCAGTACGTC. This codes for CASSFGGDYEQYV.

This clonotype was counted between two and nine times. V is TRBV20-1 and J is TRBJ2-1, with D perhaps TRBD1 (6 bases). This CDR3 comprises 14 residues. In germline, CDR1 is DFQATT, CDR2 SNEGSKA (reference sequence). The V gene lost 5 bases and the J gene lost 5 bases, with 16 bases spanning the gap. The CDR3 loop reads CSALEGVLDNEQFF. The CDR3 DNA follows: TGCAGTGCTCTAGAGGGGGTCTTAGACAATGAGCAGTTCTTC.